The 5 T cell receptor beta chains presented below share a single source sample, sequenced in a study of cytomegalovirus exposure and HLA in healthy donors. Assay used: immunoSEQ multiplex PCR; TCRdb lists only in-frame clones, some missing. The sample yields fewer than 60,000 clones, around 93% seen once. The sample comprised PBMCs. All receptors derive from a woman aged 18-29 years in good health and CMV-seropositive.

V gene TRBV4-3 combines with J gene TRBJ2-5; 7 bases agree with TRBD1. CDR3 length: 15 amino acids. In germline, CDR1 is LGHNA, CDR2 YSLEER. The ends lost 0 bases at V and 3 bases at J; junction bases unmatched: 4. The CDR3 DNA reads TGCGCCAGCAGCCAAGATGGCACAGGGGAAGAGACCCAGTACTTC. This translates into CASSQDGTGEETQYF.

The gene calls are TRBV7-8 and TRBJ1-6; no clear D gene. V lost 1 base, J lost 8 bases, and 3 bases lay in between. This CDR3 contains 12 residues. The germline gives CDR1 SGHVS, CDR2 FQNEAQ. The CDR3 DNA reads as TGTGCCAGCAGCTTAGGGCATTCACCCCTCCACTTT. It encodes CASSLGHSPLHF.

The chain has TRBV14 and TRBJ1-2, with 9 bases fitting TRBD1. This CDR3 contains 15 residues. Germline assignment: CDR1 SGHDN and CDR2 FVKESK. The ends lost 4 bases at V and 8 bases at J; junction bases unmatched: 11. The CDR3 region is CASSRGGDRVHGYTF. The DNA for the CDR3 is TGTGCCAGCAGCCGAGGAGGGGACAGGGTCCACGGCTACACCTTC.

The gene calls are TRBV14 and TRBJ1-1; D might be TRBD1 (6 bases). The CDR3 is 14 residues long. CDR1 and CDR2 from the germline V gene are SGHDN and FVKESK. V was shortened by 6 bases and J by 0 bases, with 11 bases between the two germline ends. CDR3 nucleotide sequence: TGTGCCAGCAGGGCCAGGGGCATGAACACTGAAGCTTTCTTT. This encodes CASRARGMNTEAFF. Full variable domain (missing parts from reference TRBV14 and TRBJ1-1): EAGVTQFPSHSVIEKGQTVTLRCDPISGHDNLYWYRRVMGKEIKFLLHFVKESKQDESGMPNNRFLAERTGGTYSTLKVQPAELEDSGVYFCASRARGMNTEAFFGQGTRLTVV.

The J gene is TRBJ1-2, the V gene TRBV23-1; 10 bases are a match to TRBD1. TRBV23-1 is treated as an ORF (open reading frame) with a function not yet certain. The CDR3 covers 18 residues. The V gene end was trimmed by 3 bases and the J gene end by 5 bases; junction bases not matched to a gene: 15. In DNA, the CDR3 is TGCGCCAGCAGTCAGCATGGCGACAGGGGGCCCTCTTTTTATGGCTACACCTTC. It translates to CASSQHGDRGPSFYGYTF.